Shown below are 21 T cell receptor beta chains from a single sample sequenced in a study of CD8+ T cells in alopecia areata. Noted treatment: oral pan-JAK inhibitor, 5-10 mg twice daily. Sequencing relied on a cDNA template that was reverse transcribed from extracted RNA. This table comes from immunoSEQ multiplex PCR, and its TCRdb copy is limited to in-frame clones, with some not included. The profile shows 200,000 or so clones, 55% to 70% of them singletons. Sample: CD4+ T cells sorted from blood, taken at week 24, from a patient treated with tofacitinib. These receptors all stem from a human donor with alopecia areata.

This clone was found a few times. The rearrangement joins TRBV5-1 to TRBJ2-5; D unclear. From germline, CDR1 is SGHRS and CDR2 YFSETQ. V gave up 1 base and J gave up 4 bases, with 2 bases separating them. The CDR3 sequence is 11 residues long. CDR3 region: CASSLTETQYF. CDR3 nucleotides: TGCGCCAGCAGCTTGACAGAGACCCAGTACTTC.

The genes are TRBV11-2 and TRBJ1-1; no clear D gene. This CDR3 contains 11 residues. Germline CDR1 and CDR2: SGHAT and FQNNGV. Between the trimmed V and J ends, which lost 5 bases and 3 bases, there was a span of 4 bases. CDR3 in amino acids: CASSLDTEAFF. Here the CDR3 DNA reads TGTGCCAGCAGCCTTGACACTGAAGCTTTCTTT.

Concerning this clone: A read error may account for a junction end that differs from germline. The J gene is TRBJ2-5, the V gene TRBV7-2; no reliable D call. The CDR3 covers 13 residues. Germline V gives CDR1 SGHTA, CDR2 FQGNSA. In DNA, the CDR3 is TGCGCCAGCAGCCAAGATCTGCAAGAGACCCAGTACTTC. Translated: CASSQDLQETQYF. Based on the CDR3 plus reference TRBV7-2 and TRBJ2-5, the full variable domain is GAGVSQSPSNKVTEKGKDVELRCDPISGHTALYWYRQSLGQGLEFLIYFQGNSAPDKSGLPSDRFSAERTGGSVSTLTIQRTQQEDSAVYLCASSQDLQETQYFGPGTRLLVL.

This chain links TRBV5-1 with TRBJ2-7; 10 positions agree with TRBD2. J gave up 4 bases and V 2 bases, and 12 bases lay outside the gene matches. In germline, CDR1 is SGHRS, CDR2 YFSETQ. This CDR3 spans 17 amino acids. CDR3 amino acids: CASSFTNWASGGYEQYF. The CDR3 bases are TGCGCCAGCAGCTTCACTAATTGGGCTAGCGGGGGTTACGAGCAGTACTTC.

This rearrangement joins TRBV5-1 to TRBJ1-1; D unclear. V lost 1 base, J lost 1 base, and 11 bases lay in between. CDR1 and CDR2 from the germline V gene are SGHRS and YFSETQ. The CDR3 is 15 amino acids. Written as DNA, the CDR3 is TGCGCCAGCAGCTTGATTTGGGGAGAGAACACTGAAGCTTTCTTT. Translation: CASSLIWGENTEAFF.

The rearrangement joins TRBV4-1 to TRBJ2-5, with TRBD2 matching over 8 bases. The germline CDR1 and CDR2 sequences are MGHRA and YSYEKL. V dropped 0 bases and J dropped 7; count of bases not matched to a gene: 10. The CDR3 sequence is 16 residues long. The CDR3 loop is CASSQDPGGALGTQYF. The CDR3 nucleotides are TGCGCCAGCAGCCAAGACCCCGGGGGGGCATTGGGGACCCAGTACTTC.

In nucleotides, the CDR3 is TGCAGCGTTGCACAGGGGCGCTCTGGGGCCAACGTCCTGACTTTC. It codes for CSVAQGRSGANVLTF. The chain links TRBV29-1 to TRBJ2-6, with 7 bases identical to TRBD1. The CDR3 runs to 15 residues. Losses at the gene ends were 4 bases for V and 0 bases for J; bases not matched to a gene: 3. Germline V gene data show CDR1 as SQVTM and CDR2 as ANQGSEA.

This chain links TRBV7-8 with TRBJ2-3; 9 positions agree with TRBD2. Unmatched junction bases numbered 16, after V lost 1 base and J lost 14 bases. CDR1 SGHVS and CDR2 FQNEAQ come from the germline V gene. There are 16 residues in the CDR3. The CDR3 loop is CASSLERLAGGAIVYF. The CDR3 bases are TGTGCCAGCAGCTTAGAGCGGTTGGCGGGAGGGGCCATCGTGTATTTT. Supplemented by reference TRBV7-8 and TRBJ2-3, the full variable domain reads GAGVSQSPRYKVAKRGQDVALRCDPISGHVSLFWYQQALGQGPEFLTYFQNEAQLDKSGLPSDRFFAERPEGSVSTLKIQRTQQEDSAVYLCASSLERLAGGAIVYFGPGTRLTVL.

This clone was detected a few times. The V call is TRBV9, the J call TRBJ1-3; perhaps TRBD1 as D (5 bases). Trimming stripped 3 bases from V and 0 bases from J, with 7 bases between. Germline V gives CDR1 SGDLS, CDR2 YYNGEE. The CDR3 has 14 residues. The CDR3 here is CASSDRSSGNTIYF. CDR3 sequence (DNA): TGTGCCAGCAGCGACAGGAGCTCTGGAAACACCATATATTTT.

The CDR3 spells CASREQGRVGGYTF. The CDR3 nucleotides are TGTGCCAGCAGAGAACAGGGAAGGGTGGGTGGCTACACCTTC. The chain joins TRBV6-5 to TRBJ1-2, with D maybe TRBD1 (6 bases). CDR3 length: 14 amino acids. V gave up 6 bases and J gave up 7 bases, with 18 bases separating them. CDR1 and CDR2 (germline): MNHEY, SVGAGI.

This chain connects TRBV5-1 to TRBJ2-5, with D perhaps TRBD2 (6 bases). Deletions cut 0 bases from V and 4 bases from J, with 10 bases between. This CDR3 has 14 residues. Germline values: CDR1 SGHRS, CDR2 YFSETQ. The CDR3 reads CASSLVGGRETQYF. The CDR3 DNA reads TGCGCCAGCAGCTTGGTCGGGGGTCGAGAGACCCAGTACTTC. The whole variable domain, filled in from reference TRBV5-1 and TRBJ2-5, reads KAGVTQTPRYLIKTRGQQVTLSCSPISGHRSVSWYQQTPGQGLQFLFEYFSETQRNKGNFPGRFSGRQFSNSRSEMNVSTLELGDSALYLCASSLVGGRETQYFGPGTRLLVL.

As regards this clone: The junction departs from the called germline gene at one end, perhaps through a read error. The rearrangement joins TRBV6-5 to TRBJ2-1, with unresolved D. This CDR3 is built from 12 residues. Looked up from germline, CDR1 is MNHEY and CDR2 is SVGAGI. The CDR3 DNA follows: TGTGCCATCAGTGAGTCTGTGAATGAGCAGTTCTTC. This codes for CAISESVNEQFF.

The chain couples TRBV4-3 to TRBJ1-5; D is uncertain. The CDR3 covers 15 residues. Trimming pared 0 bases from V and 3 bases from J, leaving 9 bases between. The germline CDR1 and CDR2 sequences are LGHNA and YSLEER. CDR3 bases: TGCGCCAGCAGCCAAGACGGCAGAGACAATCAGCCCCAGCATTTT. Encoded protein: CASSQDGRDNQPQHF.

The genes are TRBV14 and TRBJ2-3; 7 bases map to TRBD1. Per the germline V gene, CDR1 is SGHDN and CDR2 is FVKESK. V was pared by 4 bases and J by 1 base, with 5 bases of the junction left unmatched. The CDR3 is 15 amino acids. CDR3 loop: CASSPTGVGTDTQYF. The CDR3 coding sequence is TGTGCCAGCAGCCCTACAGGGGTCGGCACAGATACGCAGTATTTT.

This clone was recorded a few times. The V call is TRBV29-1, the J call TRBJ2-7; D remains unclear. Trimming left V 4 bases short and J 3 bases short, with 7 bases between. Germline V gene lookup returns CDR1 SQVTM and CDR2 ANQGSEA. The CDR3 totals 11 residues. DNA for the CDR3: TGCAGCGTTGGACGGTTCTACGAGCAGTACTTC. It translates to CSVGRFYEQYF.

The chain has TRBV20-1 and TRBJ1-2, with TRBD1 as a possible D gene (6 bases). This CDR3 has 11 amino acids. Per germline, CDR1 DFQATT and CDR2 SNEGSKA (reference sequence). V was clipped by 6 bases and J by 7 bases, with 12 bases between them. CDR3 bases: TGCAGTGCAGGGGGGGTCGGTGGCTACACCTTC. It codes for CSAGGVGGYTF.

The CDR3 sequence is CASSLDREGYGYTF. DNA for the CDR3: TGCGCCAGCAGCCTGGACAGGGAGGGCTATGGCTACACCTTC. The chain combines TRBV4-3 with TRBJ1-2, with 8 bases that match TRBD1. CDR1 and CDR2 from the germline V gene are LGHNA and YSLEER. V was pared by 4 bases and J by 4 bases, with 5 bases of the junction left unmatched. This CDR3 contains 14 residues.

V and J are TRBV28 and TRBJ2-7; 11 bases align to TRBD2. Germline-derived CDR1 and CDR2 are MDHEN and SYDVKM. This CDR3 has 15 residues. V lost 5 bases to trimming and J lost 2 bases; unmatched junction nucleotides: 5. Written as DNA, the CDR3 is TGTGCCAGCAGTCAGACTAGCGGGGTAACCTACGAGCAGTACTTC. This encodes CASSQTSGVTYEQYF.

The sample holds a few counts of this clone. The V and J genes are TRBV6-5 and TRBJ1-1; 10 positions match TRBD1. The junction had 5 bases not matched to a gene; V was cut back by 3 bases and J by 1 base. Germline loops: CDR1 MNHEY, CDR2 SVGAGI. CDR3 size: 16 residues. The DNA for the CDR3 is TGTGCCAGCAGTTATTCGACAGGGGGCACGAACACTGAAGCTTTCTTT. It is translated as CASSYSTGGTNTEAFF.

V usage is TRBV18 and J usage is TRBJ2-5; 7 positions match TRBD2. The CDR3 totals 15 residues. CDR1 KGHSH and CDR2 LQKENI come from the germline V gene. With 4 bases clipped from V and 5 bases from J, the junction kept 10 bases outside the gene matches. The CDR3 region is CASSRQTSVRETQYF. CDR3 nucleotide sequence: TGTGCCAGCTCACGACAAACTAGCGTAAGGGAGACCCAGTACTTC. The entire variable domain, with the rest obtained from reference TRBV18 and TRBJ2-5, is as follows: NAGVMQNPRHLVRRRGQEARLRCSPMKGHSHVYWYRQLPEEGLKFMVYLQKENIIDESGMPKERFSAEFPKEGPSILRIQQVVRGDSAAYFCASSRQTSVRETQYFGPGTRLLVL.

This chain uses TRBV6-6 with TRBJ1-2; D unclear. The CDR3 is 13 amino acids. The germline CDR1 and CDR2 sequences are MNHNY and SVGAGI (reference sequence). Trimming left V 2 bases short and J 2 bases short, with 6 bases between. The DNA of the CDR3 is TGTGCCAGCAGTTACGGCGACAACTATGGCTACACCTTC. This sequence encodes CASSYGDNYGYTF.